This T cell receptor beta chain came from a study of cytomegalovirus exposure and HLA in healthy donors. CDR1 and CDR2 (germline): WSHSY, SAAADI. The CDR3 spans 15 residues. A multiplex PCR was run with 60 Vbeta primers and 13 Jbeta primers. The table came from immunoSEQ multiplex PCR; TCRdb's copy has only in-frame clones and leaves some out. The data hold some 140,000 clones, with roughly three quarters observed a single time. The chain links TRBV10-2 to TRBJ2-5; TRBD2 agrees at 7 bases. The J call may be faulty, since TRBJ2-7 better matches the DNA end. Sequenced: PBMCs. This receptor was identified in a man aged 30 to 39 in good health and CMV-seronegative. CDR3 sequence: CASSELAGAAYEQYF. The CDR3, as DNA: TGCGCCAGCAGTGAGTTGGCGGGAGCCGCCTACGAGCAGTACTTC.